This T cell receptor beta chain is from a study of CD8+CD57+ T cells in acquired aplastic anemia. Study-level background: On average, sorted CD4+ and CD8+ cells gave 2.5 to 4 ug of DNA. CD4+ cells from healthy donors averaged around 10 million reads.

Genomic DNA provided the template from which TCR beta VDJ and CDR3 profiles were obtained. Using its own MiXCR run on the reads, TCRdb lists one record per CDR3 protein. The sample has 400,000 to 450,000 distinct CDR3 sequences; under 80% are singletons. Regarding the study as a whole: Any difference that existed in CD8+ Simpson's diversity between patients and controls was not significant. Patients had twenty-nine CD8+ CDR3 sequences in common with controls (the shared set).

Many counts were recorded for this clonotype. The antigen is unknown. J lost 6 bases, V lost 4 bases, and 9 bases had no gene match. CDR3 length equals 13 residues. Germline values: CDR1 GTSNPN, CDR2 SVGIG (reference sequence). This clonotype was obtained from a human donor in good health, serving as a control. The sequencing input was sorted CD4+, CD8+, or CD8+CD57+ T cells (not recorded which) from PBMCs. The chain couples TRBV30 to TRBJ2-7; 7 positions agree with TRBD1. The CDR3 sequence is CAWTLLNRGEQYF. CDR3 DNA: TGTGCCTGGACCCTCCTGAACAGGGGCGAGCAGTACTTC. The variable domain in full, with the rest retrieved from reference TRBV30 and TRBJ2-7, is SQTIHQWPATLVQPVGSPLSLECTVEGTSNPNLYWYRQAAGRGLQLLFYSVGIGQISSEVPQNLSASRPQDRQFILSSKKLLLSDSGFYLCAWTLLNRGEQYFGPGTRLTVT.